This T cell receptor beta chain derives from a study of T cells in Graves' hyperthyroidism and ophthalmopathy. This clonotype has ten or more counts. What was amplified from RNA transcripts were TCR beta CDR3 regions. The HTBI set primed first-round TCR CDR3 RT-PCR. TCRdb recomputed calls from the multiplex PCR reads with MiXCR, one row per CDR3 protein. The profile shows just under 750,000 distinct CDR3 sequences, 30% to 40% of them singletons. No ophthalmopathy progression within 18 months constituted stable Graves' hyperthyroidism. Clinical symptoms, serum thyroxine, TRAb, thyroid ultrasound and orbital computed tomography established diagnosis. The V and J ends lost 2 bases and 1 base, in that order; junction bases with no gene match: 6. Per the germline V gene, CDR1 is ENHRY and CDR2 is SYGVKD. The CDR3 is 18 residues long.

Sequenced material: blood. The receptor comes from a woman aged 40 to 50 with Graves' hyperthyroidism. The chain joins TRBV10-3 to TRBJ2-6; 9 nucleotides match TRBD2. The CDR3 loop reads CAISEIASGTSGANVLTF. The CDR3 nucleotides read TGTGCCATCAGTGAGATCGCTAGCGGGACTTCTGGGGCCAACGTCCTGACTTTC.